This is a list of T cell receptor beta chains from one sample in a study of shared clonotypes between healthy human individuals. Generated by immunoSEQ multiplex PCR, the TCRdb table keeps only in-frame clones and is missing some. In the table there are 2 million to 2.5 million clones, over 85% of which are singletons. What was sequenced was naive CD4+ T cells from PBMCs. The source of these receptors is a man aged 18 to 29 in good health. Some clones in this sample may be carry-over from other donors' samples. Each CDR3 is given with its conserved first and last residue. Fields, in order: J gene, V gene, clone size, D gene, CDR3 DNA, CDR3 protein. A D gene is named only where the DNA matches it firmly. Clone size is shown for a subset of rows, as once, few, many or a class of expanded clone.

>TRBJ2-5|TRBV18|.|TRBD1
TGTGCCAGCTCACCCAGGACAGGGCCTGAGACCCAGTACTTC
CASSPRTGPETQYF
>TRBJ1-1|TRBV18|few|TRBD1
TGTGCCAGCTCGCCCGGGACAGGGGAATTGAACACTGAAGCTTTCTTT
CASSPGTGELNTEAFF
>TRBJ1-3|TRBV6-6|.|TRBD1
TGTGCCAGCAGTTACGGGCGACAGGGAACTGGAAACACCATATATTTT
CASSYGRQGTGNTIYF
>TRBJ1-2|TRBV18|.|TRBD1
TGTGCCAGCTCACAATCCTTGGACAGGGCTAACTATGGCTACACCTTC
CASSQSLDRANYGYTF
>TRBJ1-5|TRBV6-6|.|.
TGTGCCAGCAGTTACTCGGCTTTCGTAGGTCAGCCCCAGCATTTT
CASSYSAFVGQPQHF
>TRBJ1-4|TRBV29-1|once|.
TGCAGCGTTGAAGTGTGGGGGAATAATGAAAAACTGTTTTTT
CSVEVWGNNEKLFF
>TRBJ2-2|TRBV19|once|.
TGTGCCAGTAGCCGGCGGTGGGGAACGGACGGGGAGCTGTTTTTT
CASSRRWGTDGELFF
>TRBJ2-2|TRBV11-2|once|TRBD2
TGTGCCAGCAGCTTCCGACTAGCGGGAGTTTTAGGGGAGCTGTTTTTT
CASSFRLAGVLGELFF
>TRBJ2-3|TRBV5-4|.|TRBD1
TGTGCCAGCAGCGTGGGACAGAACACAGATACGCAGTATTTT
CASSVGQNTDTQYF
>TRBJ2-1|TRBV5-1|.|.
TGCGCCAGCAGCCTAGGGGCCAATGAGCAGTTCTTC
CASSLGANEQFF
>TRBJ2-1|TRBV9|.|TRBD2
TGTGCCAGCAGCGATAGACTAGCGGGCCTCTCCTACAATGAGCAGTTCTTC
CASSDRLAGLSYNEQFF
>TRBJ2-1|TRBV18|.|TRBD2
TGTGCCAGCTCACCACCTAGCGGTCTTTCGGGAGGTGAGCAGTTCTTC
CASSPPSGLSGGEQFF
>TRBJ2-2|TRBV7-9|.|TRBD2
TGTGCCAGCAGGGTAGCGGGAGGTTCGAACACCGGGGAGCTGTTTTTT
CASRVAGGSNTGELFF
>TRBJ2-5|TRBV28|.|TRBD2
TGTGCCAGCAGTTTCGGTATTAGCGGGGGCCAAGAGACCCAGTACTTC
CASSFGISGGQETQYF
>TRBJ2-1|TRBV7-3|.|.
TGTGCCAGCAGCTTAAGCCCGGCGCTATCCTACAATGAGCAGTTCTTC
CASSLSPALSYNEQFF
>TRBJ2-5|TRBV28|.|TRBD2
TGTGCCAGCAGTTTGAGAATGGGGCTAGCGGGAGCTCAAGAGACCCAGTACTTC
CASSLRMGLAGAQETQYF
>TRBJ2-7|TRBV5-1|.|TRBD1
TGCGCCAGCAGCCCCAGGGGACAGGTTACCTACGAGCAGTACTTC
CASSPRGQVTYEQYF
>TRBJ1-6|TRBV2|.|TRBD1
TGTGCCAGCAGGCCGGGACAGGTGGATTCACCCCTCCACTTT
CASRPGQVDSPLHF
>TRBJ2-3|TRBV7-9|.|.
TGTGCCAGCAGCTCCAGTGTAAATGGAGATACGCAGTATTTT
CASSSSVNGDTQYF
>TRBJ1-2|TRBV11-2|.|.
TGTGCCAGCAGCTTATATAGGTTCTATGGCTACACCTTC
CASSLYRFYGYTF
>TRBJ2-7|TRBV28|.|.
TGTGCCAGCAGCCACCGGGACGAGCAGTACTTC
CASSHRDEQYF
>TRBJ2-1|TRBV9|.|.
TGTGCCAGCAGCCCGGAAAGTTTCGGGAATCGATTCTTCTTC
CASSPESFGNRFFF
>TRBJ1-1|TRBV6-1|.|.
TGTGCCAGCAGTGAAGCGGGGGGCACTGAAGCTTTCTTT
CASSEAGGTEAFF
>TRBJ2-7|TRBV28|.|TRBD2
TGTGCCAGCAGTGACCCCCTGGGGCGGGAGGGCCGCCACGAGCAGTACTTC
CASSDPLGREGRHEQYF
>TRBJ1-3|TRBV6-6|.|.
TGTGCCAGCAGTTACGAGACACCTCCTCGGAACACCATATATTTT
CASSYETPPRNTIYF
>TRBJ2-3|TRBV28|.|.
TGTGCCAGCATTAAGGCCCTACGAGATACGCAGTATTTT
CASIKALRDTQYF
>TRBJ2-7|TRBV6-1|.|TRBD1
TGTGCCAGCACCGGGACAGGGAGGTACGAGCAGTACTTC
CASTGTGRYEQYF
>TRBJ2-6|TRBV23-1|.|TRBD2
TGCGCCAGCAGACTAAGGCGACTAGCGAAAAACTCTGGGGCCAACGTCCTGACTTTC
CASRLRRLAKNSGANVLTF
>TRBJ1-2|TRBV5-1|.|.
TGCGCCAGCAGCTTAGGCACCTATGGCTACACCTTC
CASSLGTYGYTF
>TRBJ1-1|TRBV28|.|.
TGTGCCAGCAAAGGGGGGGCAGGGATGAACACTGAAGCTTTCTTT
CASKGGAGMNTEAFF
>TRBJ2-5|TRBV6-1|.|.
TGTGCCAGCAGTGAATCCTGGGGGGCGACCCAGTACTTC
CASSESWGATQYF
>TRBJ2-5|TRBV7-2|.|TRBD2
TGTGCCAGCAGCTTAGTAGGTCTAGCGGGAGTAGAGACCCAGTACTTC
CASSLVGLAGVETQYF
>TRBJ2-5|TRBV5-1|.|.
TGCGCCAGCAGCCTGACAGTTGGGGAGACCCAGTACTTC
CASSLTVGETQYF
>TRBJ1-1|TRBV6-1|.|.
TGTGCCAGCAGACAGCCAATCACTGAAGCTTTCTTT
CASRQPITEAFF
>TRBJ1-2|TRBV19|few|.
TGTGCCAGTAGGACAGGCGCCTATGGCTACACCTTC
CASRTGAYGYTF
>TRBJ2-7|TRBV18|once|.
TGTGCCAGCTCACCACGTGCGGGGTCCCCCTACGAGCAGTACTTC
CASSPRAGSPYEQYF
>TRBJ1-2|TRBV19|.|.
TGTGCCAGTAGTCCGAGACAGCGAGCTAACTATGGCTACACCTTC
CASSPRQRANYGYTF
>TRBJ2-3|TRBV4-1|.|TRBD2
TGCGCCAGCAGCCCCCCACTAGCGAGGTCCACAGATACGCAGTATTTT
CASSPPLARSTDTQYF
>TRBJ2-2|TRBV9|once|TRBD2
TGTGCCAGACTATTAGCGGGAGCGGTTTCGGGCACCGGGGAGCTGTTTTTT
CARLLAGAVSGTGELFF
>TRBJ1-1|TRBV28|.|.
TGTGCCAGCAGTTTAAATAGCATACCTGAAGCTTTCTTT
CASSLNSIPEAFF
>TRBJ1-4|TRBV6-1|.|.
TGTGCCAGCAGTGAGAAAGGGGTCGGAGGAAATGAAAAACTGTTTTTT
CASSEKGVGGNEKLFF
>TRBJ2-3|TRBV11-2|.|TRBD1
TGTGCCAGCCGCTTGACAGGGACAGATACGCAGTATTTT
CASRLTGTDTQYF
>TRBJ2-5|TRBV4-2|once|.
TGTGCCAGCAGCCCACAGCGGGCAGGGGGGGAGACCCAGTACTTC
CASSPQRAGGETQYF
>TRBJ1-4|TRBV6-1|.|.
TGTGCCAGCTGGGGCAGCTGGGGCGGCCCCTTGTTTTTT
CASWGSWGGPLFF
>TRBJ2-5|TRBV14|once|TRBD2
TGTGCCAGCAGCCAAGAACGACTAGCGGGAGGGTACCAAGAGACCCAGTACTTC
CASSQERLAGGYQETQYF